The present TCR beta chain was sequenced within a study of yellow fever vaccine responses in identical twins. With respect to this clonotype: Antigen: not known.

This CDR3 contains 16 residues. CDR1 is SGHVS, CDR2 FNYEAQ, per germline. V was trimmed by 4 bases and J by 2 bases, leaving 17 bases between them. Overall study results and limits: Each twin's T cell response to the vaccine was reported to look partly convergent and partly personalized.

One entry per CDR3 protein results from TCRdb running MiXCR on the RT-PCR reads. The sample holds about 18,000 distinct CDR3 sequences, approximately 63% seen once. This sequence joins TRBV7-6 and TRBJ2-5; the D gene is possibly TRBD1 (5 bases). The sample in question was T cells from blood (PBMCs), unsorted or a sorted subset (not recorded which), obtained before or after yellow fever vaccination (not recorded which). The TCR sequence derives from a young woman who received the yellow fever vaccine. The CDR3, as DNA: TGTGCCAGCAGCTCCGCCTTAGGGCGGACACAAGAGACCCAGTACTTC. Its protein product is CASSSALGRTQETQYF.